The present TCR beta chain was sequenced within a study of PD-L1 blockade in urothelial cancer. The overall study: The analyses of blood took place 3 weeks (second dose) and 6 weeks after treatment start. Peripheral blood specimens exhibited a median yield of about 140,000 T cells.

Each patient's cancer was a locally advanced or metastatic urothelial carcinoma. Unmatched junction bases numbered 6, after V lost 8 bases and J lost 11 bases. The CDR3 runs to 11 residues. The germline V gene has CDR1 SNHLY and CDR2 FYNNEI. This table comes from immunoSEQ multiplex PCR, and its TCRdb copy is limited to in-frame clones, with some not included. The sample contains roughly 32,000 clones, around 83% of which appear only once. The chain joins TRBV2 to TRBJ1-2; TRBD1 matches at 9 bases. This receptor was taken from a man aged 55 to 70 with urothelial cancer. Sequenced material: PBMCs, taken around atezolizumab (anti-PD-L1) treatment. The CDR3 is CASGDRAAYTF. The CDR3 bases are TGTGCCAGCGGGGACAGGGCCGCTTACACCTTC.